This T cell receptor beta chain was retrieved from a study of Graves' ophthalmopathy and Graves' hyperthyroidism. Findings and caveats of the study: The model flagged ophthalmopathy progression at approximately 70% sensitivity and 72% to 80% specificity.

The authors amplified TCR beta CDR3 regions, and they did so from RNA transcripts for repertoire sequencing. A first-round RT-PCR used HTBI primers, followed by a second-round multiplex PCR. MiXCR was run by TCRdb on the multiplex PCR reads, yielding one entry per CDR3 protein. The sample contains more than 300,000 distinct CDR3 sequences, approximately 15% of which appear only once. Per the germline V gene, CDR1 is SGHTA and CDR2 is FQGTGA. The CDR3 comprises 14 residues, both ends counted. On this clonotype: Its antigen is undetermined. Likely a read error: the CDR3 ends without its conserved phenylalanine or tryptophan. Because the CDR3's place on the DNA is in doubt, the DNA is left out and the CDR3 is given as listed by TCRdb.

Included hyperthyroidism patients were aged 18 to 65 and newly diagnosed (under 2 months' duration). Ineligible for inclusion were patients with other autoimmune diseases, uncontrolled infections, pregnancy or lactation. What supplied the PBMCs was roughly 10 ml of fresh peripheral blood. Sequenced input: peripheral blood. This rearrangement joins TRBV7-3 to TRBJ2-7; the listed D gene, TRBD1, was not tested against the DNA. The receptor was isolated from a woman under 30 with stable Graves' hyperthyroidism. CDR3 residues: CASSPGTGPGEQCL.